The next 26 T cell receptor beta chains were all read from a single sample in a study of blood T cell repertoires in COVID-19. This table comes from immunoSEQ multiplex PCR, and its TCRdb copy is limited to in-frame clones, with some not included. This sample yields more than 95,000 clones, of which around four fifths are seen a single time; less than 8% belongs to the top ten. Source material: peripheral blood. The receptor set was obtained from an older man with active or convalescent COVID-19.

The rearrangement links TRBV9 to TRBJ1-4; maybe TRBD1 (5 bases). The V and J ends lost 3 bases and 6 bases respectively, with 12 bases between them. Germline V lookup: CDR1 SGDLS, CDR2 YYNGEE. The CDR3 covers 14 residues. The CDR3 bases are TGTGCCAGCAGCGAAGGAGGGGCTCATGAAAAACTGTTTTTT. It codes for CASSEGGAHEKLFF.

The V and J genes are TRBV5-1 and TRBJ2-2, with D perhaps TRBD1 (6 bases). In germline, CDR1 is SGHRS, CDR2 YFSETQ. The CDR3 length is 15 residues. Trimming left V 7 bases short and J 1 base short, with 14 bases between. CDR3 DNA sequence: TGCGCCAGCCGTAAGGGACAAATGAACACCGGGGAGCTGTTTTTT. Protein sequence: CASRKGQMNTGELFF.

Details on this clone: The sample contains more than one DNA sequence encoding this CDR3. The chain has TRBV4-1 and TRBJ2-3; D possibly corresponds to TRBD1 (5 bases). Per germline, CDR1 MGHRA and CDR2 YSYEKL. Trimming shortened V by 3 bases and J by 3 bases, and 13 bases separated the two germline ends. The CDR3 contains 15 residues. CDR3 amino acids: CASSHSGQGTDTQYF. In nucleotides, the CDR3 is TGCGCCAGCAGCCACTCCGGACAAGGGACAGATACGCAGTATTTT.

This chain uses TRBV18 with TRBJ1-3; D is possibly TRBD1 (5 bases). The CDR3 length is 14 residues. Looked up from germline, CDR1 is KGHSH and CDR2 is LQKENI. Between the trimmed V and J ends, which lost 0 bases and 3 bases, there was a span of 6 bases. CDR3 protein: CASSPPGVGNTIYF. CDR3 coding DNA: TGTGCCAGCTCACCACCAGGGGTTGGAAACACCATATATTTT. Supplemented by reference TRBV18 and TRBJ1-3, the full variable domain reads NAGVMQNPRHLVRRRGQEARLRCSPMKGHSHVYWYRQLPEEGLKFMVYLQKENIIDESGMPKERFSAEFPKEGPSILRIQQVVRGDSAAYFCASSPPGVGNTIYFGEGSWLTVV.

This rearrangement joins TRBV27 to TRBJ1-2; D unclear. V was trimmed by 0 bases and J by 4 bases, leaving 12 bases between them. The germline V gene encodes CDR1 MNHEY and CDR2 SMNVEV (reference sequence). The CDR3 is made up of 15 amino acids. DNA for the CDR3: TGTGCCAGCAGTTTATCTGGGCGGGAAATCTATGGCTACACCTTC. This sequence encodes CASSLSGREIYGYTF.

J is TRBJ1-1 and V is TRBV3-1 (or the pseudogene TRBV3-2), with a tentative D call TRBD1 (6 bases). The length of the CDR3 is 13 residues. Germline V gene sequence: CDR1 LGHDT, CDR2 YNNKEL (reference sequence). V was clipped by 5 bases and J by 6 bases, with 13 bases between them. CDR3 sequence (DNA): TGTGCCAGCAGCGAACAGGGAGCGGCTGAAGCTTTCTTT. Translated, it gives CASSEQGAAEAFF.

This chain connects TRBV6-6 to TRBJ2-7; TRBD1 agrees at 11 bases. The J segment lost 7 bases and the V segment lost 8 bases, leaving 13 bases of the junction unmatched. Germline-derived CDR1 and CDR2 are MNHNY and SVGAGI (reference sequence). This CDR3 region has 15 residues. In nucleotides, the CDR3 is TGTGCCAGCGGAAAAAGGGACAGGGGGTCGGGGGAGCAGTACTTC. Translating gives CASGKRDRGSGEQYF.

Written as DNA, the CDR3 is TGTGCCAAACCTAGCGGGGGGATCAAGACTAACAATGAGCAGTTCTTC. Its protein is CAKPSGGIKTNNEQFF. The V and J genes are TRBV2 and TRBJ2-1, with TRBD2 matching over 11 bases. With V trimmed by 10 bases and J by 5 bases, 13 bases remained unmatched. Germline-derived CDR1 and CDR2 are SNHLY and FYNNEI. The CDR3 is made up of 16 amino acids.

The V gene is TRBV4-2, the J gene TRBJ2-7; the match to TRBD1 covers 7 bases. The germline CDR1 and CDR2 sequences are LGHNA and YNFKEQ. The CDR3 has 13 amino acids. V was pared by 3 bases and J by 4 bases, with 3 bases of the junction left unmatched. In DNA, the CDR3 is TGTGCCAGCAGCCAGGGACAGTTATACGAGCAGTACTTC. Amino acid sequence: CASSQGQLYEQYF.

CDR3 DNA sequence: TGTGCCACCAGCGCCCGACTAGCAAACGAGCAGTTCTTC. It codes for CATSARLANEQFF. The chain has TRBV15 and TRBJ2-1; 7 nucleotides align to TRBD2. From germline, CDR1 is LNHNV and CDR2 YYDKDF (reference sequence). The CDR3 loop spans 13 amino acids. With 5 bases clipped from V and 10 bases from J, the junction kept 8 bases outside the gene matches.

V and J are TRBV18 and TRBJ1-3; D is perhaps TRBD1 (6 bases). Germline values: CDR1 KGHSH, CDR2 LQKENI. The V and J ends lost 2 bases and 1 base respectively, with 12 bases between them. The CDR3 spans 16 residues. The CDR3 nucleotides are TGTGCCAGCTCACCAGGGGGCAGCCATTCTGGAAACACCATATATTTT. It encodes CASSPGGSHSGNTIYF. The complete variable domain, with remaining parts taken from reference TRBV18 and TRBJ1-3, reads NAGVMQNPRHLVRRRGQEARLRCSPMKGHSHVYWYRQLPEEGLKFMVYLQKENIIDESGMPKERFSAEFPKEGPSILRIQQVVRGDSAAYFCASSPGGSHSGNTIYFGEGSWLTVV.

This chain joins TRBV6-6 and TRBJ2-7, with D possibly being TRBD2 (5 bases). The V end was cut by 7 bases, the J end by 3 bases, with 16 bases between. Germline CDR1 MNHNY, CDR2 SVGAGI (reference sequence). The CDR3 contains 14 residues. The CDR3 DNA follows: TGTGCCAGCACTCCCTCCGGGGTAGACTACGAGCAGTACTTC. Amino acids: CASTPSGVDYEQYF.

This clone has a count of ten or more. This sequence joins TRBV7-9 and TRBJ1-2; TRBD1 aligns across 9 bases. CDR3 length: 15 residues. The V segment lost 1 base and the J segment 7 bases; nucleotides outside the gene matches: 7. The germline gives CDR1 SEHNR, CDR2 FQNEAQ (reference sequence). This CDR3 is CASSLVRGQGSGYTF. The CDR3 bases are TGTGCCAGCAGCTTAGTCCGGGGACAGGGTTCTGGCTACACCTTC.

In DNA, the CDR3 is TGTGCCAGCAGTTTCGCCGGGACAGTTGCGGAGACCCAGTACTTC. Residues: CASSFAGTVAETQYF. The gene calls are TRBV28 and TRBJ2-5; 7 nucleotides line up with TRBD1. CDR1 is MDHEN and CDR2 is SYDVKM in the germline V gene. The CDR3 loop spans 15 amino acids. With V trimmed by 3 bases and J by 5 bases, 9 bases remained unmatched.

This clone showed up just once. CDR3 sequence reads: CASSPGRPTYEQYF. In DNA, the CDR3 is TGTGCCAGCTCACCGGGGAGACCGACCTACGAGCAGTACTTC. V gene TRBV18 combines with J gene TRBJ2-7, with D possibly matching TRBD2 (5 bases). The CDR3 has 14 residues. CDR1 is KGHSH, CDR2 LQKENI, per germline. V was clipped by 3 bases and J by 2 bases, with 11 bases between them.

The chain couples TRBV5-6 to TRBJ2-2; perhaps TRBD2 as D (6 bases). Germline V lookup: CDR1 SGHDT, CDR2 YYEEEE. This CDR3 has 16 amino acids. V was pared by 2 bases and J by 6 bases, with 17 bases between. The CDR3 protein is CASSFMVAVVPGELFF. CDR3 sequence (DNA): TGTGCCAGCAGCTTCATGGTAGCGGTAGTCCCCGGGGAGCTGTTTTTT. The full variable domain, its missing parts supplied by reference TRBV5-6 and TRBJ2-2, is DAGVTQSPTHLIKTRGQQVTLRCSPKSGHDTVSWYQQALGQGPQFIFQYYEEEERQRGNFPDRFSGHQFPNYSSELNVNALLLGDSALYLCASSFMVAVVPGELFFGEGSRLTVL.

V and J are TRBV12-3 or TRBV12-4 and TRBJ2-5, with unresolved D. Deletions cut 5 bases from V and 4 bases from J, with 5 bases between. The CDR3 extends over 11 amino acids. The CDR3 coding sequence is TGTGCCAGCAGTATCAGAGAGACCCAGTACTTC. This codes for CASSIRETQYF.

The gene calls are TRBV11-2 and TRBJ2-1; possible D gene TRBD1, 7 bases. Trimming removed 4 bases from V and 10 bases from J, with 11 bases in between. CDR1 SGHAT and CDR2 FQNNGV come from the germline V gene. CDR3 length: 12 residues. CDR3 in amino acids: CASSSQGGEQFF. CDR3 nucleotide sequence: TGTGCCAGCAGCTCCCAGGGGGGCGAGCAGTTCTTC.

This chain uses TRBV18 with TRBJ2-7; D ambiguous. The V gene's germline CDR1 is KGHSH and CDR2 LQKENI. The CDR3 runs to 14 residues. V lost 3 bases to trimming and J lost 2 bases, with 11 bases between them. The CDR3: CASSPWAPPYEQYF. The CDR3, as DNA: TGTGCCAGCTCACCCTGGGCCCCCCCCTACGAGCAGTACTTC.

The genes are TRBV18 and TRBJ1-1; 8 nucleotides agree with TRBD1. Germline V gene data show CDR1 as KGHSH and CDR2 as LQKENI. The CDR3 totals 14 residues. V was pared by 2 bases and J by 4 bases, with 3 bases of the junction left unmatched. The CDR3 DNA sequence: TGTGCCAGCTCACCATTGACAGGGGTCACTGAAGCTTTCTTT. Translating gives CASSPLTGVTEAFF.

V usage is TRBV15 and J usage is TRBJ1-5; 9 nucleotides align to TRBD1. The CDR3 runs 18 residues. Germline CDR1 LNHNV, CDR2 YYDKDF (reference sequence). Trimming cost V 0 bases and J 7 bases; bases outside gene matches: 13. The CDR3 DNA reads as TGTGCCACCAGCAGAGATCACGTCGGACAGGGGAACGTACAGCCCCAGCATTTT. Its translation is CATSRDHVGQGNVQPQHF.

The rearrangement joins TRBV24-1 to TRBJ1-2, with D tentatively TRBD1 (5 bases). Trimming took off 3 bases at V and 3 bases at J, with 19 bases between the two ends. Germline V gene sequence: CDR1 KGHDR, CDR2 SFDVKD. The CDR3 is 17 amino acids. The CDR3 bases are TGTGCCACCAGTGATCTGCATAACAGGATACGAGACTATGGCTACACCTTC. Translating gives CATSDLHNRIRDYGYTF.

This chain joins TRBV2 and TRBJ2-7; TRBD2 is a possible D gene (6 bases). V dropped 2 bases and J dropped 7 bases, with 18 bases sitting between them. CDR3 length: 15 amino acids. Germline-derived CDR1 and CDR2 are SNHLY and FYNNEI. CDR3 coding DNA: TGTGCCAGCAGTGAATTTCGGACCCGGGGAGGAGAGCAGTACTTC. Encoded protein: CASSEFRTRGGEQYF. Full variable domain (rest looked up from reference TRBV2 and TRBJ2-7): EPEVTQTPSHQVTQMGQEVILRCVPISNHLYFYWYRQILGQKVEFLVSFYNNEISEKSEIFDDQFSVERPDGSNFTLKIRSTKLEDSAMYFCASSEFRTRGGEQYFGPGTRLTVT.

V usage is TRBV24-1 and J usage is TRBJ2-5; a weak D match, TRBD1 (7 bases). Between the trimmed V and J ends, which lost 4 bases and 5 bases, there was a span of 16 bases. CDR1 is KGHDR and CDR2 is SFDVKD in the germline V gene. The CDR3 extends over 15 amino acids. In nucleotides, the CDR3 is TGTGCCACCAGTGACCCCTCACAGGGGAGGGAGACCCAGTACTTC. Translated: CATSDPSQGRETQYF.

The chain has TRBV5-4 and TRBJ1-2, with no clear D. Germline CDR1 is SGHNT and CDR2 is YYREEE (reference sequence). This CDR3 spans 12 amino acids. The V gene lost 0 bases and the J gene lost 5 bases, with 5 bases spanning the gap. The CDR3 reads CASSLGEYGYTF. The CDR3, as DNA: TGTGCCAGCAGCTTGGGAGAGTATGGCTACACCTTC. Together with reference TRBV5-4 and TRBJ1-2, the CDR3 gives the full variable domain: ETGVTQSPTHLIKTRGQQVTLRCSSQSGHNTVSWYQQALGQGPQFIFQYYREEENGRGNFPPRFSGLQFPNYSSELNVNALELDDSALYLCASSLGEYGYTFGSGTRLTVV.

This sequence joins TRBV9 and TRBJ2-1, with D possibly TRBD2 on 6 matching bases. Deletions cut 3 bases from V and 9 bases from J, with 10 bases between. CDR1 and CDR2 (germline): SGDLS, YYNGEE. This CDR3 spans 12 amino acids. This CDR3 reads CASSAGGPEQFF. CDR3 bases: TGTGCCAGCAGCGCCGGGGGACCTGAGCAGTTCTTC.